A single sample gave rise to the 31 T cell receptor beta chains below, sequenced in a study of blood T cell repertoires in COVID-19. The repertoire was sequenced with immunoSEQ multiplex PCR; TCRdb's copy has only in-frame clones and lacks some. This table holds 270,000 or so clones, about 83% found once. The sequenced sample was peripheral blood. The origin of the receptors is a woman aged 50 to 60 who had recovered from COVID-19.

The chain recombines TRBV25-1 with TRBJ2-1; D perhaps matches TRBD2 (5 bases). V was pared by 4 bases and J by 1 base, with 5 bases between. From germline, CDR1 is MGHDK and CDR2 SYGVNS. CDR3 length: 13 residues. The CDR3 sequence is CASSGTSYNEQFF. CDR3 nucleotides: TGTGCCAGCAGTGGGACTTCCTACAATGAGCAGTTCTTC.

The chain's CDR3 is CASSLGGPGEAFF. The CDR3 region has the DNA TGTGCCAGCAGTTTGGGGGGGCCGGGCGAAGCTTTCTTT. J is TRBJ1-1 and V is TRBV12-3 or TRBV12-4; possible D gene TRBD1, 6 bases. The V gene lost 3 bases and the J gene lost 8 bases, with 13 bases spanning the gap. There are 13 residues in the CDR3.

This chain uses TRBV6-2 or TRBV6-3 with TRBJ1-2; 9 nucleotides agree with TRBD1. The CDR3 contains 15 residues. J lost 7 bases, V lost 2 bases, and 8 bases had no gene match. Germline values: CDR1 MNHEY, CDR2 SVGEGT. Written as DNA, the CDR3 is TGTGCCAGCAGTTACGCCTGGGACAGGGCAAGTGGCTACACCTTC. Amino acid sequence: CASSYAWDRASGYTF.

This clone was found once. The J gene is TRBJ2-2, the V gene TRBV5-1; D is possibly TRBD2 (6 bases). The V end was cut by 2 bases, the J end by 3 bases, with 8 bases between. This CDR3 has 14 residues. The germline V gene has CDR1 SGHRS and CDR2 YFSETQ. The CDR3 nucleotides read TGCGCCAGCAGCTTTGGAGGGGACACCGGGGAGCTGTTTTTT. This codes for CASSFGGDTGELFF.

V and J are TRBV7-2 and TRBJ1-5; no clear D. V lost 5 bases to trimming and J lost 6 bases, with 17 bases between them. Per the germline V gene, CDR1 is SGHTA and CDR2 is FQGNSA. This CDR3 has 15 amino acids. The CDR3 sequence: CASSRYSVASQPQHF. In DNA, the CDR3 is TGTGCCAGCAGCCGCTACAGTGTGGCCAGTCAGCCCCAGCATTTT.

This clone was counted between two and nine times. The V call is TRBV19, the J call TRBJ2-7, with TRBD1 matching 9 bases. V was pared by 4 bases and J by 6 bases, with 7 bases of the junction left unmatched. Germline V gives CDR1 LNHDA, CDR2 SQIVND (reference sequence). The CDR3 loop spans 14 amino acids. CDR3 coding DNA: TGTGCCAGTAGTACAAACTTGGACAGGGGCGAGCAGTACTTC. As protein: CASSTNLDRGEQYF. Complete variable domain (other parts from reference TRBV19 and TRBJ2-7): DGGITQSPKYLFRKEGQNVTLSCEQNLNHDAMYWYRQDPGQGLRLIYYSQIVNDFQKGDIAEGYSVSREKKESFPLTVTSAQKNPTAFYLCASSTNLDRGEQYFGPGTRLTVT.

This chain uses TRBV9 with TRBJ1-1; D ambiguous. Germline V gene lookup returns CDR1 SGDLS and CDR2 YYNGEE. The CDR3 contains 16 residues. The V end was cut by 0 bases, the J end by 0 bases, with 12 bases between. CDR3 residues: CASSVGEGSLNTEAFF. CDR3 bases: TGTGCCAGCAGCGTAGGCGAGGGTTCCCTGAACACTGAAGCTTTCTTT.

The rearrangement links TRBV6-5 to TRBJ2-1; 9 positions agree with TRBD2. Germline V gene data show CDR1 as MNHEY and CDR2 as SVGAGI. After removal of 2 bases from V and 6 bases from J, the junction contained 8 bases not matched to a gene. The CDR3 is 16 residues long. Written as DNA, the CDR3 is TGTGCCAGCAGTTACGGGGGAGCGGGGGGCCGCAATGAGCAGTTCTTC. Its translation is CASSYGGAGGRNEQFF.

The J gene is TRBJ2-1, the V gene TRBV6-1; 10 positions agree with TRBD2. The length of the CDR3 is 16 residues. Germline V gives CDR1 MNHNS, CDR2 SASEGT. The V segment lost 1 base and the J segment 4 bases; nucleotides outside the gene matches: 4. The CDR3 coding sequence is TGTGCCAGCAGTGAAGTAAGGACTAGCGGTTACAATGAGCAGTTCTTC. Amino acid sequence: CASSEVRTSGYNEQFF.

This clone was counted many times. CDR3 nucleotides: TGTGCCAGCAGTACCAACAGGGAAACTGAAGCTTTCTTT. It is translated as CASSTNRETEAFF. This chain joins TRBV27 and TRBJ1-1; D is possibly TRBD1 (6 bases). CDR1 is MNHEY and CDR2 is SMNVEV in the germline V gene (reference sequence). This CDR3 comprises 13 residues. Trimming cost V 5 bases and J 5 bases, with 12 bases left between them.

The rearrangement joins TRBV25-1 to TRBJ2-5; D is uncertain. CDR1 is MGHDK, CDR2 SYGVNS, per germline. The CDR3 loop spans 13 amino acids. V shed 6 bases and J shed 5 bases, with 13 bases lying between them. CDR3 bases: TGTGCCAGCAGCGAACCAGCGACTGAGACCCAGTACTTC. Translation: CASSEPATETQYF.

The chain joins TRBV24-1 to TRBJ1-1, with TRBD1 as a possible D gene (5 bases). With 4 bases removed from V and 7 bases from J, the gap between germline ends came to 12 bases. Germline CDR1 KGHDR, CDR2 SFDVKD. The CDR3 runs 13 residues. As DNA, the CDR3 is TGTGCCACCAGTGAGAACTTTGACAGTGAAGCTTTCTTT. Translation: CATSENFDSEAFF.

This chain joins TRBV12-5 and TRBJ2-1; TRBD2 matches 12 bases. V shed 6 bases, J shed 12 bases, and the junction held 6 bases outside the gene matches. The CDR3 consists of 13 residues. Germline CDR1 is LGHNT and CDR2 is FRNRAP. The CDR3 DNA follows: TGTGCTAGTGGGCTAGCGGGGGGGCAAGGGCAGTTCTTC. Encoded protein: CASGLAGGQGQFF. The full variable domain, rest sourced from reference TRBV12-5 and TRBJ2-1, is DARVTQTPRHKVTEMGQEVTMRCQPILGHNTVFWYRQTMMQGLELLAYFRNRAPLDDSGMPKDRFSAEMPDATLATLKIQPSEPRDSAVYFCASGLAGGQGQFFGPGTRLTVL.

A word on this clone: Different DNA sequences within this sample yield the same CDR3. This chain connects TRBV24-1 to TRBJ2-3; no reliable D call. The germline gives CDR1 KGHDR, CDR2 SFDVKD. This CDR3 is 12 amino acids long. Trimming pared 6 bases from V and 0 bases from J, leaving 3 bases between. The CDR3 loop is CATSLSTDTQYF. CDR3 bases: TGTGCCACCAGTCTGAGCACAGATACGCAGTATTTT.

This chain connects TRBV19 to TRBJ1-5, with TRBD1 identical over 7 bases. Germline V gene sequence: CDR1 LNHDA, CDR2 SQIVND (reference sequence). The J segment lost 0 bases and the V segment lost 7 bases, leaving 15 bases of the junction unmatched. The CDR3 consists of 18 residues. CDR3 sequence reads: CASICLLRDSYSNQPQHF. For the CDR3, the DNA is TGTGCCAGTATTTGTCTCCTACGGGACAGTTATAGCAATCAGCCCCAGCATTTT.

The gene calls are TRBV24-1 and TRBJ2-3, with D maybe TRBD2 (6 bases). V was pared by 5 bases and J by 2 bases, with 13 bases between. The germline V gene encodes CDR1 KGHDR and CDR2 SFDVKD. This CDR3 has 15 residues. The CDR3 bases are TGTGCCACCAGTGCGATCGGAGGGAACACAGATACGCAGTATTTT. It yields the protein CATSAIGGNTDTQYF.

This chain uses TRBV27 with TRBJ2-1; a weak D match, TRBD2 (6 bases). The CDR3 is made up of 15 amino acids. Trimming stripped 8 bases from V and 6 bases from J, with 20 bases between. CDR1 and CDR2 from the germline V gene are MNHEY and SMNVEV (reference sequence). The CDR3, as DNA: TGTGCCAGCCAACGGCCGGGACTCGTAGGCAATGAGCAGTTCTTC. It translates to CASQRPGLVGNEQFF.

CDR3 protein: CASSQVSGNEQFF. The CDR3 region has the DNA TGCGCCAGCAGCCAAGTCAGCGGGAATGAGCAGTTCTTC. V gene TRBV4-3 combines with J gene TRBJ2-1, with D possibly TRBD2 on 6 matching bases. This CDR3 comprises 13 residues. Germline V gives CDR1 LGHNA, CDR2 YSLEER. The V end was cut by 1 base, the J end by 7 bases, with 8 bases between.

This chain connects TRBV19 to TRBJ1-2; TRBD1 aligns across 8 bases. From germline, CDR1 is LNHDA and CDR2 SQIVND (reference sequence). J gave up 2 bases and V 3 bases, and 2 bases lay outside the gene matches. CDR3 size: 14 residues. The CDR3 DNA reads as TGTGCCAGTAGTATCGCAGGGGGCAACTATGGCTACACCTTC. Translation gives CASSIAGGNYGYTF.

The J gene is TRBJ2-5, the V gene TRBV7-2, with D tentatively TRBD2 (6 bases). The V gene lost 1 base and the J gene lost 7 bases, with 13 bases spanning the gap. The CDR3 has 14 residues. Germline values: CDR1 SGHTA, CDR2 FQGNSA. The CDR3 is CASSLVWRESTQYF. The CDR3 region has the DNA TGTGCCAGCAGCTTAGTCTGGCGGGAATCGACCCAGTACTTC.

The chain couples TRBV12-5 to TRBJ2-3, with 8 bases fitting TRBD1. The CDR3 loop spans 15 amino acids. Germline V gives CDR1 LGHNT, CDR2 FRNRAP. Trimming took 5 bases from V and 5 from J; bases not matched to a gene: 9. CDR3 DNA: TGTGCTAGTGGTCCTGGGACAGGATCGGGAGATACGCAGTATTTT. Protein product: CASGPGTGSGDTQYF.

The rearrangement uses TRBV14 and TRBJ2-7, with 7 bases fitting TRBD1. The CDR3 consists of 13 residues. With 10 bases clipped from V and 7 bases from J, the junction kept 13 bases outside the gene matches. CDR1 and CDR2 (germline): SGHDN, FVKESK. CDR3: CATSRDRTGEQYF. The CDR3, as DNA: TGTGCCACCTCCCGGGACAGAACCGGGGAGCAGTACTTC.

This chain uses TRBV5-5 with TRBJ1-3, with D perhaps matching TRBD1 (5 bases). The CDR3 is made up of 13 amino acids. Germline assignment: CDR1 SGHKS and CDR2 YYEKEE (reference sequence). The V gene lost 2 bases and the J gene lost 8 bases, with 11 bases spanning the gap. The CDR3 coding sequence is TGTGCCAGCAGCTTATCCAGGGAGGACACCATATATTTT. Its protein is CASSLSREDTIYF.

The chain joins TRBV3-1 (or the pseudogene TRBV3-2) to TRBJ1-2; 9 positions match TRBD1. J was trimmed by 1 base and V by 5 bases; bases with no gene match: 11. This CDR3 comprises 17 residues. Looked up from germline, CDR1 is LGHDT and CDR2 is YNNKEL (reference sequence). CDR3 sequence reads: CASSEGTGLTFNYGYTF. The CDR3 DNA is TGTGCCAGCAGCGAGGGGACAGGGCTTACTTTTAACTATGGCTACACCTTC.

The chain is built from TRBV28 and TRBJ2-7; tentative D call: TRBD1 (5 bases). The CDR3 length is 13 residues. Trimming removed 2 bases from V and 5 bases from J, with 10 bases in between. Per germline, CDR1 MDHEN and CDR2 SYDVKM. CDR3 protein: CASSLQGRDEQYF. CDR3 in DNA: TGTGCCAGCAGTTTACAGGGAAGGGACGAGCAGTACTTC.

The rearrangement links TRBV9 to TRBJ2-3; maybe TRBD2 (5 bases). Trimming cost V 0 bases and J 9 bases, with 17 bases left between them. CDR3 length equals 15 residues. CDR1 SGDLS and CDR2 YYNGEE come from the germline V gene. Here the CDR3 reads CASSVGGSGLGTQYF. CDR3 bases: TGTGCCAGCAGCGTAGGAGGGTCGGGTCTGGGGACGCAGTATTTT.

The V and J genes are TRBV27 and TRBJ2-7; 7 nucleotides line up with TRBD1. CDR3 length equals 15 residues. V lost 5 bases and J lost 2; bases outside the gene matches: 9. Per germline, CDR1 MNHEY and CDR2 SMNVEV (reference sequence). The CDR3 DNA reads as TGTGCCAGCAGTCCTCGAACAGGGGCCCCCTACGAGCAGTACTTC. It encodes CASSPRTGAPYEQYF.

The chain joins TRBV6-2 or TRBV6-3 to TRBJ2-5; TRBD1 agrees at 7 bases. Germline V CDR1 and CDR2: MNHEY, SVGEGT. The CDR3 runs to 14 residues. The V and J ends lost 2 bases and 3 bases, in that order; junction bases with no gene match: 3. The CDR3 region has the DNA TGTGCCAGCAGTTACCGGGACAGCGAAGAGACCCAGTACTTC. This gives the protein CASSYRDSEETQYF.

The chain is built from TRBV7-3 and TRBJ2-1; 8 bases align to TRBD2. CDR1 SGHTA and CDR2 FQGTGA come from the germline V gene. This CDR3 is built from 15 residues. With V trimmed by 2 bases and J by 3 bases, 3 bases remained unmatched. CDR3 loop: CASSLRTSGYNEQFF. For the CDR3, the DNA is TGTGCCAGCAGCTTACGAACTAGCGGCTACAATGAGCAGTTCTTC.

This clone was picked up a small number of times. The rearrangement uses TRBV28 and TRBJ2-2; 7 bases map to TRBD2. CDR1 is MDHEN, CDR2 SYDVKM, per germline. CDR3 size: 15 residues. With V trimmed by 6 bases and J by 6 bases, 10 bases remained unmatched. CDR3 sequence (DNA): TGTGCCAGCAGAAATGCGGGGGTTAGATCCGGGGAGCTGTTTTTT. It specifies CASRNAGVRSGELFF.

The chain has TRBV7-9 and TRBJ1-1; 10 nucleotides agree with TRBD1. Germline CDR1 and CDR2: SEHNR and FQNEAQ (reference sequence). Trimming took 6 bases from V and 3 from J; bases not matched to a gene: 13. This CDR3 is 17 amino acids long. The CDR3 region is CASRYPGQGTGDTEAFF. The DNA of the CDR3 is TGTGCCAGCAGATATCCGGGACAGGGGACAGGGGACACTGAAGCTTTCTTT.